These 22 T cell receptor beta chains were sequenced from one sample in a study of cytomegalovirus exposure and HLA in healthy donors. The PCR made use of 60 Vbeta and 13 Jbeta primers. Only in-frame clones appear in the TCRdb table, and some are missing; sequencing was by immunoSEQ multiplex PCR. The repertoire holds approximately 220,000 clones, with roughly 83% as singletons. Specimen: PBMCs. The receptors stem from a boy between 2 and 15 years old in good health and CMV-seronegative.

The chain is built from TRBV25-1 and TRBJ1-2, with TRBD1 matching over 9 bases. Germline CDR1 reads MGHDK; CDR2 reads SYGVNS. The CDR3 loop spans 15 amino acids. V was pared by 2 bases and J by 8 bases, with 9 bases of the junction left unmatched. The CDR3 region has the DNA TGTGCCAGCAGTGAACCGGGACAGGGAAACCGGGGCTACACCTTC. This gives the protein CASSEPGQGNRGYTF.

This clone was found a few times. The V call is TRBV5-6, the J call TRBJ1-1; 7 nucleotides line up with TRBD1. The length of the CDR3 is 15 residues. V shed 5 bases, J shed 3 bases, and the junction held 10 bases outside the gene matches. Germline CDR1 is SGHDT and CDR2 is YYEEEE. CDR3 DNA sequence: TGTGCCAGCAGTCCTTCCCTCGACAGGGACACTGAAGCTTTCTTT. Its translation is CASSPSLDRDTEAFF.

A single count supports this clone. The rearrangement uses TRBV7-2 and TRBJ2-7, with D possibly being TRBD2 (6 bases). The V end lost 1 base, the J end lost 1 base, and 14 bases lay between the germline ends. From germline, CDR1 is SGHTA and CDR2 FQGNSA. This CDR3 is 16 amino acids long. The chain's CDR3 is CASSLGWAGSSYEQYF. In nucleotides, the CDR3 is TGTGCCAGCAGCTTAGGCTGGGCGGGATCTTCCTACGAGCAGTACTTC.

The rearrangement links TRBV9 to TRBJ2-3, with 14 bases identical to TRBD2. With V trimmed by 3 bases and J by 1 base, 10 bases remained unmatched. The germline CDR1 and CDR2 sequences are SGDLS and YYNGEE. This CDR3 has 19 amino acids. CDR3 nucleotide sequence: TGTGCCAGCAGCGCGGCTAGACTAGCGGGGGGGCTTGGCACAGATACGCAGTATTTT. It encodes CASSAARLAGGLGTDTQYF.

The CDR3 protein is CASSLTGGQETQYF. As DNA, the CDR3 is TGTGCCAGCAGCTTAACAGGGGGGCAAGAGACCCAGTACTTC. V and J are TRBV7-9 and TRBJ2-5; 8 bases agree with TRBD1. Germline-derived CDR1 and CDR2 are SEHNR and FQNEAQ (reference sequence). The CDR3 is made up of 14 amino acids. The J segment lost 2 bases and the V segment lost 2 bases, leaving 1 base of the junction unmatched.

CDR3 amino acids: CASSLNPQGQDLIGYTF. The CDR3 DNA reads TGTGCCAGCAGCTTAAACCCCCAGGGACAGGACCTTATAGGCTACACCTTC. V and J are TRBV7-3 and TRBJ1-2, with 8 bases fitting TRBD1. Germline CDR1 reads SGHTA; CDR2 reads FQGTGA. V lost 1 base to trimming and J lost 8 bases; unmatched junction nucleotides: 15. The CDR3 length is 17 residues. The variable domain in full, completed from reference TRBV7-3 and TRBJ1-2, reads GAGVSQTPSNKVTEKGKYVELRCDPISGHTALYWYRQSLGQGPEFLIYFQGTGAADDSGLPNDRFFAVRPEGSVSTLKIQRTERGDSAVYLCASSLNPQGQDLIGYTFGSGTRLTVV.

The V gene is TRBV4-2, the J gene TRBJ2-1; TRBD2 aligns across 7 bases. CDR3 length: 13 residues. Germline loops: CDR1 LGHNA, CDR2 YNFKEQ. The trim removed 7 bases at V and 4 bases at J, leaving 4 bases unmatched. CDR3 DNA: TGTGCCAGCACCAGCGGGGCTTACAATGAGCAGTTCTTC. Protein sequence: CASTSGAYNEQFF.

The V and J genes are TRBV19 and TRBJ2-7, with D possibly TRBD1 on 6 matching bases. Germline values: CDR1 LNHDA, CDR2 SQIVND (reference sequence). Trimming cost V 11 bases and J 1 base, with 15 bases left between them. This CDR3 is 13 amino acids long. The CDR3 sequence: CACRGAGSYEQYF. CDR3 in DNA: TGTGCCTGCAGGGGTGCAGGATCCTACGAGCAGTACTTC.

This clone turned up a few times. J is TRBJ1-1 and V is TRBV11-2; no clear D gene. Trimming stripped 2 bases from V and 1 base from J, with 5 bases between. Germline assignment: CDR1 SGHAT and CDR2 FQNNGV. The CDR3 totals 13 residues. DNA of the CDR3: TGTGCCAGCAGCTTATCGGGGAACACTGAAGCTTTCTTT. Translating it yields CASSLSGNTEAFF.

This chain connects TRBV11-2 to TRBJ2-6; TRBD1 matches 7 bases. The germline V gene has CDR1 SGHAT and CDR2 FQNNGV. The V segment lost 8 bases and the J segment 1 base; nucleotides outside the gene matches: 14. The CDR3 loop spans 18 amino acids. CDR3 in DNA: TGTGCCAGCCGGTCCCCCTCACAGGGGACGTCTGGGGCCAACGTCCTGACTTTC. This sequence encodes CASRSPSQGTSGANVLTF.

The chain combines TRBV10-3 with TRBJ2-1; D gene uncertain. Germline V lookup: CDR1 ENHRY, CDR2 SYGVKD. CDR3 length: 17 amino acids. With 5 bases removed from V and 0 bases from J, the gap between germline ends came to 17 bases. The CDR3 nucleotides read TGTGCCATCAGTCTTAATTTCGGGTCCAGCTCCTACAATGAGCAGTTCTTC. Translated, it gives CAISLNFGSSSYNEQFF.

Comments on this clone: At one boundary the junction diverges from the germline segment, which might be a read error. The chain employs TRBV19 and TRBJ2-1, with 11 bases aligning to TRBD2. CDR1 is LNHDA, CDR2 SQIVND, per germline (reference sequence). The CDR3 runs 15 residues. The CDR3 DNA sequence: TGTGCCAGTAGAATAGCGGGAGGGGACTACAATGAGCAGTTCTTC. This gives the protein CASRIAGGDYNEQFF.

This clone came up once. The J gene is TRBJ1-1, the V gene TRBV6-1; perhaps TRBD1 as D (6 bases). The CDR3 totals 15 residues. V lost 3 bases and J lost 0, with 11 bases in between. Germline loops: CDR1 MNHNS, CDR2 SASEGT. In DNA, the CDR3 is TGTGCCAGCAGTGATATACAGGGTGTGAACACTGAAGCTTTCTTT. It yields the protein CASSDIQGVNTEAFF.

The chain combines TRBV25-1 with TRBJ2-1; D gene ambiguous. The CDR3 spans 17 residues. Germline V gene data show CDR1 as MGHDK and CDR2 as SYGVNS. V lost 4 bases and J lost 1, with 17 bases in between. CDR3 region: CASSATAGVLSYNEQFF. As DNA, the CDR3 is TGTGCCAGCAGTGCCACCGCAGGTGTTTTATCCTACAATGAGCAGTTCTTC.

The V call is TRBV11-2, the J call TRBJ2-6; tentatively, D is TRBD2 (6 bases). The CDR3 spans 17 residues. V dropped 5 bases and J dropped 0 bases, with 14 bases sitting between them. Germline V CDR1 and CDR2: SGHAT, FQNNGV. The CDR3 nucleotides read TGTGCCAGCAGCCCCGGGACTCTTTTCTCTGGGGCCAACGTCCTGACTTTC. This encodes CASSPGTLFSGANVLTF. Looking up the rest from reference TRBV11-2 and TRBJ2-6 gives the full variable domain: EAGVAQSPRYKIIEKRQSVAFWCNPISGHATLYWYQQILGQGPKLLIQFQNNGVVDDSQLPKDRFSAERLKGVDSTLKIQPAKLEDSAVYLCASSPGTLFSGANVLTFGAGSRLTVL.

This sequence joins TRBV9 and TRBJ2-1, with 7 bases lining up with TRBD1. This CDR3 region has 13 residues. The junction had 7 bases not matched to a gene; V was cut back by 4 bases and J by 9 bases. Germline lookup yields CDR1 SGDLS and CDR2 YYNGEE. In DNA form, the CDR3 reads TGTGCCAGCAGCCTTGGGACAGTCATTGAGCAGTTCTTC. Protein sequence: CASSLGTVIEQFF.

The chain carries TRBV5-6 and TRBJ1-1; 7 bases map to TRBD1. From germline, CDR1 is SGHDT and CDR2 YYEEEE. This CDR3 is 15 amino acids long. The V segment lost 2 bases and the J segment 6 bases; nucleotides outside the gene matches: 10. This chain's CDR3 is CASSLGQGVYPEAFF. CDR3 DNA: TGTGCCAGCAGCTTAGGGCAGGGGGTATACCCTGAAGCTTTCTTT.

The gene calls are TRBV6-5 and TRBJ2-1; D may be TRBD2 (6 bases). Germline lookup yields CDR1 MNHEY and CDR2 SVGAGI. The CDR3 totals 15 residues. As DNA, the CDR3 is TGTGCTTCGTCGCACCTGGCGGGGACCTACAATGAGCAGTTCTTC. Translating gives CASSHLAGTYNEQFF.

This clone was picked up one time. V and J are TRBV11-2 and TRBJ1-2; 7 bases are shared with TRBD1. The CDR3 sequence is 14 residues long. V gave up 5 bases and J gave up 6 bases; unmatched junction bases: 9. Germline loops: CDR1 SGHAT, CDR2 FQNNGV. The CDR3 loop reads CASSLGTVGHGYTF. The CDR3 DNA reads as TGTGCCAGCAGCCTCGGGACAGTGGGGCATGGCTACACCTTC. The full variable domain, rest sourced from reference TRBV11-2 and TRBJ1-2, is EAGVAQSPRYKIIEKRQSVAFWCNPISGHATLYWYQQILGQGPKLLIQFQNNGVVDDSQLPKDRFSAERLKGVDSTLKIQPAKLEDSAVYLCASSLGTVGHGYTFGSGTRLTVV.

V usage is TRBV5-5 and J usage is TRBJ2-1; 9 positions match TRBD1. Per the germline V gene, CDR1 is SGHKS and CDR2 is YYEKEE (reference sequence). Trimming at V came to 7 bases and at J to 1 base, leaving 3 bases not matched to a gene. This CDR3 contains 14 residues. Here the CDR3 reads CASHGQGSYNEQFF. The CDR3, as DNA: TGTGCCAGCCATGGACAGGGGTCCTACAATGAGCAGTTCTTC.

The gene calls are TRBV6-5 and TRBJ1-5, with D possibly TRBD1 on 6 matching bases. Germline V gene data show CDR1 as MNHEY and CDR2 as SVGAGI. V lost 0 bases to trimming and J lost 9 bases, with 9 bases between them. The CDR3 extends over 13 amino acids. The CDR3 here is CASSYSRGGPQHF. DNA for the CDR3: TGTGCCAGCAGTTACTCGAGGGGGGGGCCCCAGCATTTT.

Here the CDR3 DNA reads TGTGCCAGCAGCTTAGACAGACAGGGATACGAGCAGTACTTC. Translation: CASSLDRQGYEQYF. This sequence joins TRBV11-1 and TRBJ2-7, with 7 bases aligning to TRBD1. CDR3 length equals 14 residues. V gave up 1 base and J gave up 4 bases; unmatched junction bases: 4. CDR1 and CDR2 from the germline V gene are SGHAT and FQDESV (reference sequence). Supplemented by reference TRBV11-1 and TRBJ2-7, the full variable domain reads EAEVAQSPRYKITEKSQAVAFWCDPISGHATLYWYRQILGQGPELLVQFQDESVVDDSQLPKDRFSAERLKGVDSTLKIQPAELGDSAMYLCASSLDRQGYEQYFGPGTRLTVT.